One and the same sample provided the 11 T cell receptor beta chains below, sequenced in a study of cytomegalovirus exposure and HLA in healthy donors. PCR amplification relied on 60 Vbeta primers (plus 13 Jbeta primers). Here immunoSEQ multiplex PCR was the method, and the copy in TCRdb shows in-frame clones only, minus some. The sample lists about 190,000 clones; over 9.5% were seen once. The sample comprised PBMCs. These receptors were taken from a man between 50 and 59 years old in good health and CMV-seropositive.

The chain combines TRBV9 with TRBJ1-2; D gene unclear. Trimming shortened V by 0 bases and J by 7 bases, and 13 bases separated the two germline ends. CDR1 is SGDLS, CDR2 YYNGEE, per germline. This CDR3 is built from 14 residues. The CDR3, as DNA: TGTGCCAGCAGCGTAGACGAATTAAGAGTTGGCTACACCTTC. Its protein product is CASSVDELRVGYTF.

V and J are TRBV5-1 and TRBJ2-3; weak D call: TRBD1 (6 bases). Germline V gene lookup returns CDR1 SGHRS and CDR2 YFSETQ. This CDR3 has 14 amino acids. With 0 bases removed from V and 2 bases from J, the gap between germline ends came to 7 bases. The CDR3 is CASSLEGDTDTQYF. The CDR3 DNA reads TGCGCCAGCAGCTTGGAGGGGGACACAGATACGCAGTATTTT.

In its sample, this clone was seen a few times. This chain joins TRBV15 and TRBJ2-2; 7 bases match TRBD1. This CDR3 contains 18 residues. V gave up 3 bases and J gave up 0 bases; unmatched junction bases: 10. The V gene's germline CDR1 is LNHNV and CDR2 YYDKDF (reference sequence). CDR3 region: CATSRPTPDRANTGELFF. For the CDR3, the DNA is TGTGCCACCAGCAGGCCCACCCCCGACAGGGCGAACACCGGGGAGCTGTTTTTT. The entire variable domain, with the rest obtained from reference TRBV15 and TRBJ2-2, is as follows: DAMVIQNPRYQVTQFGKPVTLSCSQTLNHNVMYWYQQKSSQAPKLLFHYYDKDFNNEADTPDNFQSRRPNTSFCFLDIRSPGLGDTAMYLCATSRPTPDRANTGELFFGEGSRLTVL.

This clone has only a few counts. The chain uses TRBV28 and TRBJ1-4; the D gene is possibly TRBD1 (5 bases). The CDR3 loop spans 16 amino acids. Trimming left V 3 bases short and J 4 bases short, with 15 bases between. CDR1 is MDHEN and CDR2 is SYDVKM in the germline V gene. CDR3 nucleotides: TGTGCCAGCAGTTTGGATGTACAGGACCTTAATGAAAAACTGTTTTTT. This gives the protein CASSLDVQDLNEKLFF.

This clone was seen only a few times. The rearrangement uses TRBV2 and TRBJ1-6, with D uncertain. This CDR3 is built from 13 residues. V was clipped by 7 bases and J by 11 bases, with 15 bases between them. Germline CDR1 SNHLY, CDR2 FYNNEI. The CDR3: CASTSGSKAPLHF. The DNA of the CDR3 is TGTGCCAGCACTTCAGGATCGAAGGCACCCCTCCACTTT.

The J gene is TRBJ1-5, the V gene TRBV15, with 9 positions matching TRBD1. The CDR3 consists of 14 residues. With 5 bases clipped from V and 5 bases from J, the junction kept 4 bases outside the gene matches. The V gene's germline CDR1 is LNHNV and CDR2 YYDKDF (reference sequence). CDR3 residues: CATSGTGYDQPQHF. The CDR3 DNA follows: TGTGCCACCAGCGGGACAGGGTATGATCAGCCCCAGCATTTT. Full variable domain (remainder filled in from reference TRBV15 and TRBJ1-5): DAMVIQNPRYQVTQFGKPVTLSCSQTLNHNVMYWYQQKSSQAPKLLFHYYDKDFNNEADTPDNFQSRRPNTSFCFLDIRSPGLGDTAMYLCATSGTGYDQPQHFGDGTRLSIL.

This clone came up a few times. V is TRBV19 and J is TRBJ1-1, with 8 nucleotides matching TRBD1. Germline CDR1 LNHDA, CDR2 SQIVND (reference sequence). With 6 bases clipped from V and 3 bases from J, the junction kept 0 bases outside the gene matches. This CDR3 has 12 residues. CDR3 in DNA: TGTGCCAGTAGACAGGGGGACACTGAAGCTTTCTTT. Its protein product is CASRQGDTEAFF.

V is TRBV7-9 and J is TRBJ1-1; D is unclear. Germline CDR1 reads SEHNR; CDR2 reads FQNEAQ (reference sequence). CDR3 size: 15 residues. Trimming pared 6 bases from V and 6 bases from J, leaving 20 bases between. The CDR3 DNA follows: TGTGCCAGCAGTCCGTCCCGGGGAGGAGGATCTGAAGCTTTCTTT. Its translation: CASSPSRGGGSEAFF.

The chain carries TRBV13 and TRBJ1-2; weak D call: TRBD1 (6 bases). This CDR3 is 14 amino acids long. V was trimmed by 5 bases and J by 2 bases, leaving 12 bases between them. Looked up from germline, CDR1 is PRHDT and CDR2 is FYEKMQ (reference sequence). The CDR3 bases are TGTGCCAGCAGCCCCAGGGGCGCGAACTATGGCTACACCTTC. The encoded protein is CASSPRGANYGYTF.

The chain recombines TRBV7-6 with TRBJ1-6, with D perhaps matching TRBD1 (6 bases). There are 14 residues in the CDR3. The germline V gene has CDR1 SGHVS and CDR2 FNYEAQ. Trimming removed 5 bases from V and 10 bases from J, with 15 bases in between. The CDR3 DNA is TGTGCCAGCAGCAATACCGGGACAAACTCACCCCTCCACTTT. Amino acid sequence: CASSNTGTNSPLHF.

The chain combines TRBV2 with TRBJ1-5; no clear D. With 8 bases removed from V and 0 bases from J, the gap between germline ends came to 14 bases. The CDR3 extends over 15 amino acids. The germline CDR1 and CDR2 sequences are SNHLY and FYNNEI. The CDR3 coding sequence is TGTGCCAGCCGGGTGGAGCTAAGTAGCAATCAGCCCCAGCATTTT. Encoded protein: CASRVELSSNQPQHF.